These 21 T cell receptor beta chains share one sample of origin, sequenced in a study of T cell changes during pregnancy in multiple sclerosis (dated by TCRdb to about 2019). Libraries were constructed by the immunoSEQ multiplex PCR assay. TCRdb carries this immuneACCESS record with in-frame sequences only. Its versions omit some clonotypes, under half of them owing to an unresolved V gene in the studies checked, with the rest unexplained. In this sample the table shows around 72,000 clones, 75% to 95% of which occur a single time. The ten biggest clones cover more than 0.4% of the sample. The input for sequencing was CD4+ T cells from peripheral blood mononuclear cells, taken before pregnancy. The receptor set was obtained from a female donor with multiple sclerosis, enrolled in a pregnancy study.

The chain couples TRBV5-1 to TRBJ1-2; the match to TRBD1 covers 8 bases. Germline CDR1 reads SGHRS; CDR2 reads YFSETQ. CDR3 length: 14 residues. Unmatched junction bases numbered 5, after V lost 4 bases and J lost 3 bases. The chain's CDR3 is CASSLGQGDYGYTF. As DNA, the CDR3 is TGCGCCAGCAGCCTTGGACAGGGAGACTATGGCTACACCTTC.

The chain is built from TRBV6-6 and TRBJ1-6; TRBD1 aligns across 7 bases. V gave up 6 bases and J gave up 0 bases; unmatched junction bases: 5. This CDR3 has 16 residues. The germline CDR1 and CDR2 sequences are MNHNY and SVGAGI (reference sequence). The DNA for the CDR3 is TGTGCCAGCAGGGGGGACAGAAGCTCCTATAATTCACCCCTCCACTTT. Translating gives CASRGDRSSYNSPLHF.

V usage is TRBV11-2 and J usage is TRBJ2-4, with a weak D call TRBD2 (6 bases). With 0 bases removed from V and 8 bases from J, the gap between germline ends came to 8 bases. The CDR3 has 13 amino acids. Germline lookup yields CDR1 SGHAT and CDR2 FQNNGV. CDR3 in amino acids: CASSLDREDIQYF. The CDR3 DNA reads as TGTGCCAGCAGCTTAGACAGGGAGGACATTCAGTACTTC.

This clone was observed a handful of times. The chain employs TRBV7-3 and TRBJ2-3, with 9 bases matching TRBD2. Germline assignment: CDR1 SGHTA and CDR2 FQGTGA. V shed 1 base, J shed 7 bases, and the junction held 6 bases outside the gene matches. This CDR3 region has 15 residues. Here the CDR3 DNA reads TGTGCCAGCAGCTTAATAGCGGGAGATGTGAATACGCAGTATTTT. Protein: CASSLIAGDVNTQYF.

The sample holds one count of this clone. The chain combines TRBV11-3 with TRBJ2-1; 8 positions agree with TRBD1. V was pared by 1 base and J by 4 bases, with 9 bases of the junction left unmatched. The CDR3 sequence is 17 residues long. Germline V gene lookup returns CDR1 SGHNT and CDR2 YENEEA. CDR3 protein: CASSLGVGTGRYNEQFF. CDR3 in DNA: TGTGCCAGCAGCTTAGGAGTTGGGACAGGTCGATACAATGAGCAGTTCTTC.

The rearrangement uses TRBV7-6 and TRBJ2-6; maybe TRBD1 (6 bases). The CDR3 extends over 17 amino acids. V dropped 5 bases and J dropped 0 bases, with 14 bases sitting between them. From germline, CDR1 is SGHVS and CDR2 FNYEAQ. CDR3 bases: TGTGCCAGCAGCATAATGGGACATTCCTCTGGGGCCAACGTCCTGACTTTC. Its translation: CASSIMGHSSGANVLTF.

This chain connects TRBV9 to TRBJ2-7; TRBD1 matches at 7 bases. Germline CDR1 is SGDLS and CDR2 is YYNGEE. After removal of 2 bases from V and 2 bases from J, the junction contained 7 bases not matched to a gene. CDR3 size: 15 residues. DNA for the CDR3: TGTGCCAGCAGCGTCGGACCCGGGACAGCCTACGAGCAGTACTTC. It translates to CASSVGPGTAYEQYF.

The chain uses TRBV7-2 and TRBJ2-1; 7 bases are a match to TRBD1. The CDR3 extends over 15 amino acids. V dropped 4 bases and J dropped 4; count of bases not matched to a gene: 7. Germline V gives CDR1 SGHTA, CDR2 FQGNSA. CDR3: CASSSDRAFYNEQFF. CDR3 DNA sequence: TGTGCCAGCAGCTCCGACAGGGCCTTTTACAATGAGCAGTTCTTC.

The gene calls are TRBV5-1 and TRBJ1-6, with 7 bases lining up with TRBD1. Per the germline V gene, CDR1 is SGHRS and CDR2 is YFSETQ. CDR3 length equals 16 residues. J lost 7 bases, V lost 4 bases, and 11 bases had no gene match. In DNA, the CDR3 is TGCGCCAGCAGCCGGTCACCGGGACAGTTAAATTCACCCCTCCACTTT. Encoded protein: CASSRSPGQLNSPLHF.

V usage is TRBV10-3 and J usage is TRBJ1-4, with D unclear. Germline values: CDR1 ENHRY, CDR2 SYGVKD. The CDR3 extends over 11 amino acids. Trimming removed 11 bases from V and 0 bases from J, with 4 bases in between. The CDR3 coding sequence is TGTGCCGTATCAACTAATGAAAAACTGTTTTTT. This gives the protein CAVSTNEKLFF.

J is TRBJ2-5 and V is TRBV7-9; 11 bases agree with TRBD2. The ends lost 5 bases at V and 5 bases at J; junction bases unmatched: 7. This CDR3 has 15 amino acids. The germline gives CDR1 SEHNR, CDR2 FQNEAQ (reference sequence). Here the CDR3 DNA reads TGTGCCAGCAGCCTTGGGACTAGCGGCGGGGAGACCCAGTACTTC. Amino acids: CASSLGTSGGETQYF. Complete variable domain (other parts from reference TRBV7-9 and TRBJ2-5): DTGVSQNPRHKITKRGQNVTFRCDPISEHNRLYWYRQTLGQGPEFLTYFQNEAQLEKSRLLSDRFSAERPKGSFSTLEIQRTEQGDSAMYLCASSLGTSGGETQYFGPGTRLLVL.

The chain joins TRBV5-1 to TRBJ2-1; 8 nucleotides agree with TRBD2. In germline, CDR1 is SGHRS, CDR2 YFSETQ. V gave up 0 bases and J gave up 4 bases; unmatched junction bases: 6. The CDR3 contains 16 residues. This chain's CDR3 is CASSLVPSGSYNEQFF. The DNA of the CDR3 is TGCGCCAGCAGCTTGGTCCCCAGCGGGAGTTACAATGAGCAGTTCTTC.

This clone has a single count. The genes are TRBV30 and TRBJ2-7; unclear D gene. This CDR3 contains 11 residues. The V and J ends lost 1 base and 4 bases respectively, with 5 bases between them. Germline V gene sequence: CDR1 GTSNPN, CDR2 SVGIG (reference sequence). CDR3 sequence (DNA): TGTGCCTGGAGTGGTCCGTACGAGCAGTACTTC. Protein: CAWSGPYEQYF.

This chain uses TRBV7-2 with TRBJ1-5, with 7 bases that match TRBD1. The CDR3 is made up of 14 amino acids. V lost 4 bases and J lost 3; bases outside the gene matches: 3. Germline V lookup: CDR1 SGHTA, CDR2 FQGNSA. In DNA form, the CDR3 reads TGTGCCAGCAGCTGGGGACAGCCCAATCAGCCCCAGCATTTT. Its protein is CASSWGQPNQPQHF.

V gene TRBV9 combines with J gene TRBJ2-3, with D perhaps matching TRBD2 (6 bases). Per the germline V gene, CDR1 is SGDLS and CDR2 is YYNGEE. Deletions cut 0 bases from V and 3 bases from J, with 14 bases between. This CDR3 is built from 16 residues. The CDR3 protein is CASSVDKGGKTDTQYF. CDR3 DNA: TGTGCCAGCAGCGTAGATAAGGGCGGGAAAACAGATACGCAGTATTTT. Based on the CDR3 plus reference TRBV9 and TRBJ2-3, the full variable domain is DSGVTQTPKHLITATGQRVTLRCSPRSGDLSVYWYQQSLDQGLQFLIQYYNGEERAKGNILERFSAQQFPDLHSELNLSSLELGDSALYFCASSVDKGGKTDTQYFGPGTRLTVL.

The J gene is TRBJ2-3, the V gene TRBV27; 8 positions agree with TRBD2. V dropped 2 bases and J dropped 1; count of bases not matched to a gene: 14. Looked up from germline, CDR1 is MNHEY and CDR2 is SMNVEV (reference sequence). This CDR3 is 19 amino acids long. The CDR3 reads CASSLVGPGLGFGTDTQYF. CDR3 nucleotide sequence: TGTGCCAGCAGTTTAGTTGGCCCGGGACTAGGCTTCGGCACAGATACGCAGTATTTT.

The V and J genes are TRBV7-3 and TRBJ2-1; D is perhaps TRBD1 (5 bases). V lost 5 bases to trimming and J lost 10 bases, with 15 bases between them. The germline CDR1 and CDR2 sequences are SGHTA and FQGTGA. This CDR3 region has 13 residues. The CDR3: CASSPQPQGEQFF. CDR3 nucleotide sequence: TGTGCCAGCAGCCCCCAACCCCAGGGAGAGCAGTTCTTC.

This clone appeared a single time. J is TRBJ1-2 and V is TRBV6-5; D remains ambiguous. Trimming took 0 bases from V and 6 from J, leaving 8 bases between them. The CDR3 contains 13 residues. Germline V lookup: CDR1 MNHEY, CDR2 SVGAGI. CDR3 sequence: CASSYSRGNGYTF. DNA of the CDR3: TGTGCCAGCAGTTACTCCAGAGGGAATGGCTACACCTTC.

CDR3 sequence: CASSFGTGSGNTIYF. The CDR3 DNA reads TGTGCCAGCAGCTTTGGGACAGGCTCTGGAAACACCATATATTTT. The chain couples TRBV11-3 to TRBJ1-3; 8 bases fit TRBD1. The germline V gene has CDR1 SGHNT and CDR2 YENEEA. J lost 0 bases, V lost 3 bases, and 1 base had no gene match. The CDR3 is 15 residues long.

The chain combines TRBV7-9 with TRBJ1-1; 12 nucleotides align to TRBD1. In germline, CDR1 is SEHNR, CDR2 FQNEAQ (reference sequence). The CDR3 loop spans 16 amino acids. V lost 6 bases, J lost 8 bases, and 13 bases stayed unmatched. CDR3 protein: CASSHSTGTGGLEAFF. The CDR3 DNA follows: TGTGCCAGCAGTCATTCAACCGGGACAGGGGGCTTGGAAGCTTTCTTT. Drawing the rest from reference TRBV7-9 and TRBJ1-1, the complete variable domain is DTGVSQNPRHKITKRGQNVTFRCDPISEHNRLYWYRQTLGQGPEFLTYFQNEAQLEKSRLLSDRFSAERPKGSFSTLEIQRTEQGDSAMYLCASSHSTGTGGLEAFFGQGTRLTVV.

The V gene is TRBV10-3, the J gene TRBJ2-1; 9 bases match TRBD2. Germline CDR1 reads ENHRY; CDR2 reads SYGVKD. The CDR3 is made up of 12 amino acids. Trimming cost V 10 bases and J 6 bases; bases outside gene matches: 4. This CDR3 reads CATGLASNEQFF. The CDR3 DNA reads as TGTGCCACCGGACTAGCGAGCAATGAGCAGTTCTTC.